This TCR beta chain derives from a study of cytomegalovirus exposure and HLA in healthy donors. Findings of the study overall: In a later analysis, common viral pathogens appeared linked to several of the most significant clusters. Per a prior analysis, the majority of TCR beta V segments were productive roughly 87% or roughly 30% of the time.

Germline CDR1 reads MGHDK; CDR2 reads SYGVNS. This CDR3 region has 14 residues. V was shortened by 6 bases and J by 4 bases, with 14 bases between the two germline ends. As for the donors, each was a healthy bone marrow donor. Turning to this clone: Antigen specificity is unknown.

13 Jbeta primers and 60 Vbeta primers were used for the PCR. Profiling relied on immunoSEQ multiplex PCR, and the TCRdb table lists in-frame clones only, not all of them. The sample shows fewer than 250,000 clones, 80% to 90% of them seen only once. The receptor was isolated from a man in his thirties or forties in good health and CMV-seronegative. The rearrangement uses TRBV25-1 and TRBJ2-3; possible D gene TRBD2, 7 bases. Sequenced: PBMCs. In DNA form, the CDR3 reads TGTGCCAGCAGGTTGGGGGGGCTTGCAGATACGCAGTATTTT. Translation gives CASRLGGLADTQYF.